One and the same sample provided the 10 T cell receptor beta chains below, sequenced in a study of blood T cells in healthy people across ages. PCR was performed a second time for about 7 to 12 cycles using a sample-barcoded 5' primer and a J-beta primer mix. TCRdb reprocessed the 5' RACE reads via MiXCR and lists one record per CDR3 protein. This sample has over 950,000 distinct CDR3 sequences, with roughly two fifths found just once. The sequencing sample was made of blood. Receptor source: a man aged 18 to 29 in good health.

This clonotype occurred a few times. The chain employs TRBV20-1 and TRBJ2-3; D unclear. This CDR3 contains 18 residues. Germline lookup yields CDR1 DFQATT and CDR2 SNEGSKA (reference sequence). V lost 3 bases and J 2 bases, leaving 24 bases between the germline ends. The CDR3 DNA reads as TGCAGTGCTAGCCCCCGATCCCCCAGAGTCGCCTCCACAGATACGCAGTATTTT. It translates to CSASPRSPRVASTDTQYF.

This clonotype was counted a few times. This chain links TRBV7-9 with TRBJ1-2, with unresolved D. Germline V gene sequence: CDR1 SEHNR, CDR2 FQNEAQ (reference sequence). V dropped 5 bases and J dropped 5 bases, with 12 bases sitting between them. The CDR3 has 13 residues. The CDR3 loop is CASSVGNDYGYTF. In DNA, the CDR3 is TGTGCCAGCAGCGTAGGAAACGATTATGGCTACACCTTC.

The chain couples TRBV20-1 to TRBJ2-1, with 10 positions matching TRBD1. The CDR3 has 12 amino acids. In germline, CDR1 is DFQATT, CDR2 SNEGSKA (reference sequence). J was trimmed by 8 bases and V by 6 bases; bases with no gene match: 4. This CDR3 reads CSARQGADEQFF. For the CDR3, the DNA is TGCAGTGCCCGACAGGGGGCGGATGAGCAGTTCTTC.

This clonotype was counted many times. The chain has TRBV21-1 and TRBJ2-3; the table's D gene call, TRBD1, was not cross checked with the DNA. TRBV21-1 is a recognized pseudogene. The CDR3 is 14 amino acids. CDR3: CASSDRGQTDTQYF. The CDR3, as DNA: TGTGCCAGCTCGGACAGGGGGCAAACAGATACGCAGTATTTT.

Concerning this clonotype: At one end, the junction sequence differs from germline, possibly due to a read error. V and J are TRBV29-1 and TRBJ2-3; either TRBD1 or TRBD2 may fit D (6 bases each). Looked up from germline, CDR1 is SQVTM and CDR2 is ANQGSEA. This CDR3 has 11 amino acids. The CDR3 sequence is CSHREADTRYF. CDR3 nucleotides: TGCAGCCACAGGGAGGCAGATACGCGGTATTTT.

The chain couples TRBV24-1 to TRBJ2-1; 7 nucleotides match TRBD1. The germline V gene encodes CDR1 KGHDR and CDR2 SFDVKD. The CDR3 has 13 amino acids. Trimming took 4 bases from V and 7 from J; bases not matched to a gene: 3. The CDR3 nucleotides are TGTGCCACCAGTGACAAACAGGGGAATGAGCAGTTCTTC. Translating gives CATSDKQGNEQFF.

V is TRBV4-1 and J is TRBJ1-1, with D tentatively TRBD1 (5 bases). The CDR3 spans 15 residues. Per germline, CDR1 MGHRA and CDR2 YSYEKL. V lost 1 base and J lost 2, with 11 bases in between. The CDR3 DNA sequence: TGCGCCAGCAGCCAAGTTCGAGGGGTTAACACTGAAGCTTTCTTT. Encoded protein: CASSQVRGVNTEAFF.

The V call is TRBV2, the J call TRBJ2-1, with TRBD1 matching over 9 bases. This CDR3 has 16 amino acids. Germline CDR1 is SNHLY and CDR2 is FYNNEI. The junction had 7 bases not matched to a gene; V was cut back by 1 base and J by 6 bases. The CDR3 DNA reads TGTGCCAGCAGTGAAGAGCCCCGACAGGGGGGCAATGAGCAGTTCTTC. Translating it yields CASSEEPRQGGNEQFF.

The chain joins TRBV30 to TRBJ2-4; tentatively, D is TRBD2 (5 bases). Near its end, the DNA agrees better with TRBJ2-7, so the J call may be wrong. This CDR3 has 12 residues. Germline loops: CDR1 GTSNPN, CDR2 SVGIG (reference sequence). DNA of the CDR3: TGTGCCTGGAGTGGTGGGAGCTACGAGCAGTACTTC. Translating it yields CAWSGGSYEQYF.

The chain carries TRBV5-5 and TRBJ2-1; D not certain. Deletions cut 0 bases from V and 8 bases from J, with 12 bases between. This CDR3 has 14 residues. Germline V CDR1 and CDR2: SGHKS, YYEKEE (reference sequence). CDR3 loop: CASSLVGNSDEQFF. CDR3 DNA sequence: TGTGCCAGCAGCTTGGTTGGGAACTCCGATGAGCAGTTCTTC.